Presented here are 6 T cell receptor beta chains from one specimen sequenced in a study of blood T cell repertoires in COVID-19. The repertoire was sequenced with immunoSEQ multiplex PCR; TCRdb's copy has only in-frame clones and lacks some. The sample yields 350,000 to 400,000 clones, around nine tenths seen once. The sample taken for sequencing was peripheral blood. The receptors stem from a woman aged 55-70 years with COVID-19, enrolled during active disease.

This sequence joins TRBV3-1 (or the pseudogene TRBV3-2) and TRBJ2-1, with 11 bases matching TRBD2. The ends lost 4 bases at V and 13 bases at J; junction bases unmatched: 9. CDR1 and CDR2 (germline): LGHDT, YNNKEL (reference sequence). The CDR3 length is 14 residues. The CDR3 DNA reads as TGTGCCAGCAGCCCCAGACTAGCGGGGAATTTCCAGTTCTTC. Translating gives CASSPRLAGNFQFF.

The chain combines TRBV4-2 with TRBJ2-1, with TRBD2 identical over 11 bases. Losses at the gene ends were 3 bases for V and 7 bases for J; bases not matched to a gene: 5. CDR1 and CDR2 (germline): LGHNA, YNFKEQ. CDR3 length: 15 residues. The CDR3 DNA reads as TGTGCCAGCAGCCAGCTTAGCGGGGGGGTAAATGAGCAGTTCTTC. Translating gives CASSQLSGGVNEQFF.

With respect to this clone: This specimen includes other DNA sequences encoding the same CDR3. The chain employs TRBV11-2 and TRBJ2-7; 11 bases are a match to TRBD1. Germline V gene lookup returns CDR1 SGHAT and CDR2 FQNNGV. V dropped 3 bases and J dropped 3; count of bases not matched to a gene: 1. CDR3 length: 14 residues. CDR3 bases: TGTGCCAGCAGCTTGGGACAGGGGGTCTACGAGCAGTACTTC. Translation: CASSLGQGVYEQYF.

This clone has only one observation. The chain links TRBV6-2 or TRBV6-3 to TRBJ1-1; 8 nucleotides line up with TRBD1. Germline CDR1 MNHEY, CDR2 SVGEGT. This CDR3 has 13 amino acids. Trimming cost V 5 bases and J 4 bases; bases outside gene matches: 3. The CDR3 loop is CASSGQGFTEAFF. The CDR3 bases are TGTGCCAGCAGTGGACAGGGATTCACTGAAGCTTTCTTT.

V and J are TRBV6-6 and TRBJ2-3; TRBD2 agrees at 7 bases. Germline CDR1 MNHNY, CDR2 SVGAGI (reference sequence). This CDR3 comprises 13 residues. The trim removed 4 bases at V and 8 bases at J, leaving 6 bases unmatched. The CDR3 reads CASSSGGEGTQYF. CDR3 nucleotide sequence: TGTGCCAGCAGTTCGGGAGGAGAGGGTACGCAGTATTTT.

The rearrangement uses TRBV27 and TRBJ1-2; D is unresolved. Germline-derived CDR1 and CDR2 are MNHEY and SMNVEV (reference sequence). The CDR3 runs to 13 residues. V lost 3 bases and J 1 base, leaving 6 bases between the germline ends. The CDR3 DNA is TGTGCCAGCAGTTTGGGCTATAACTATGGCTACACCTTC. This translates into CASSLGYNYGYTF.